This T cell receptor beta chain came from a study of blood T cell repertoires in COVID-19. The V gene's germline CDR1 is MNHNS and CDR2 SASEGT. The length of the CDR3 is 12 residues. Trimming stripped 6 bases from V and 4 bases from J, with 9 bases between. The authors' processing: From reference gene primer amplification, estimates of nucleated cell counts were derived. Assay used: immunoSEQ multiplex PCR; TCRdb lists only in-frame clones, some missing. V and J calls and clone size follow that table, whereas D and trimming were derived from the DNA. The table lists some 200,000 clones, 80% to 90% of them singletons.

What was sequenced was peripheral blood. The chain has TRBV6-1 and TRBJ1-1; no reliable D call. This receptor was identified in a woman aged 45-65 years with acute or convalescent COVID-19. CDR3 sequence reads: CASSGTITEAFF. CDR3 in DNA: TGTGCCAGCAGCGGTACCATCACTGAAGCTTTCTTT.